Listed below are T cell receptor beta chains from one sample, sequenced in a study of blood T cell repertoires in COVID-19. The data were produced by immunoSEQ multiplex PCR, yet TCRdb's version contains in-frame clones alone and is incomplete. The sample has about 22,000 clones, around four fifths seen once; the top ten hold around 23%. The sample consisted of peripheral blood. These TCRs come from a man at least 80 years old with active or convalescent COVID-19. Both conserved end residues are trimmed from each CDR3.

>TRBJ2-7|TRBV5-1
ASSLGGPSYEQY
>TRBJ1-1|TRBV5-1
ASSLVPGLNTEAF
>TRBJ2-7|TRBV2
ASSMGGWYEQY
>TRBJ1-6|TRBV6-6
ASSDPTGNSPLH
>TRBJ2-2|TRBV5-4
ASSGRQGRNANTGELF
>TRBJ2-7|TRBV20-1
SASLAEPYEQY
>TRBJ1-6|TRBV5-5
ASSLVRGAYNSPLH
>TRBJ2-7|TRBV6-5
ASSYSKGQGMNEQY
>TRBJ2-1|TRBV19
ASSPTSGSHVNEQF
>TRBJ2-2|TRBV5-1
ASRSAATSGRTGRELF
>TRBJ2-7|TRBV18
ASSPVTGPYEQY
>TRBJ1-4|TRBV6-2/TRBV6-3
ASRYRGLSEKLF
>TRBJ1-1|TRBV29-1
SVEVFRNTEAF
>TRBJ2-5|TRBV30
AWSVRGETQY
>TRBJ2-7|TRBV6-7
ASPKGAAQGAPGEQY
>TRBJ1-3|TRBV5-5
ASSYDRTQGVTIY
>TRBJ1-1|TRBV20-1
SASRSGGTNTEAF
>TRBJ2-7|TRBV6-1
ASSESGLVPNYEQY
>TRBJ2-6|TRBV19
ASRTDRAGANVLT
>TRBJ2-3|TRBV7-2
ASSPGLAAPDTQY
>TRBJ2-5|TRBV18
ASSPERLVSVETQY
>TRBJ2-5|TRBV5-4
ASSPGQGVQETQY
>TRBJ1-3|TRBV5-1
ASSSGDSLSGNTIY
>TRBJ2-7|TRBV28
ASSFPAGFTYEQY
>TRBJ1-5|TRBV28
ASSPPKRTGENQPQH
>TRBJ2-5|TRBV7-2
ASSGGRQETQY
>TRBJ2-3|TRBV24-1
ATSDSLPRKVTDTQY
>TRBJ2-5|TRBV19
ASSMRRGSQETQY
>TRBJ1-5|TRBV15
ATSRDRGQPQH
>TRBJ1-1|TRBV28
ASPPGQGRITEAF
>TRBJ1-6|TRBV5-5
ASSLYGTVSYNSPLH
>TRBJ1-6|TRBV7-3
ASSFAGGSPLH
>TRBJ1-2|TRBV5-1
ASSLWGDGEEGYT
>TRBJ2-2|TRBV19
ASTFRDRANTGELF
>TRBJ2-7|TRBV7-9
ASSFSSGVSYEQY